This TCR beta chain was observed in a study of blood T cell repertoires in COVID-19. CDR1 is SGHAT, CDR2 FQNNGV, per germline. After removal of 7 bases from V and 2 bases from J, the junction contained 4 bases not matched to a gene. This CDR3 is 14 amino acids long. Sequenced by immunoSEQ multiplex PCR; TCRdb stores in-frame clones only, minus some. The table includes about 280,000 clones, approximately 86% detected once. The clonotype originates from a woman aged 25 to 45 who had recovered from COVID-19. The chain combines TRBV11-2 with TRBJ2-1; TRBD2 aligns across 8 bases. Sequencing input: peripheral blood. CDR3 nucleotides: TGTGCCAGCACCCTTAGCGGGACCTACAATGAGCAGTTCTTC. It translates to CASTLSGTYNEQFF.